This T cell receptor (beta chain) was profiled in a study of T-cell reconstitution after alpha-beta-depleted transplantation in children. This sample's TCRbeta library carried unique molecular identifier barcodes. TCRdb reprocessed the PCR reads with MiXCR, giving one entry per CDR3 protein. Here the sample spans around 240,000 distinct CDR3 sequences, around 8% being singletons. Study-wide findings and caveats: Once a year had passed after transplant, T-cell counts and diversity came mostly from newly produced T cells. Surviving recipient cells, namely T cells and thymic progenitors, were the source of high day-60 TCRbeta diversity in some patients. Expanded graft clones numbering several hundred reportedly gave rise to alpha-beta T cells about two months after transplant.

This clonotype has a count of ten or more. What it binds is unknown. CDR3 length: 14 residues. Germline V lookup: CDR1 SGHDN, CDR2 FVKESK. Trimming removed 1 base at V and 4 bases at J, with 8 bases between. The gene calls are TRBV14 and TRBJ2-1; unclear D gene. The sample here was PBMCs, mostly from graft donor cells, taken 180 days after TCRalphabeta/CD19-depleted stem cell transplant. This receptor was obtained from a male patient between 5 and 17 years old who had a stem cell transplant for acute lymphoblastic leukemia, so the T cells may come from the graft donor. Here the CDR3 reads CASSQVSAYNEQFF. The DNA for the CDR3 is TGTGCCAGCAGCCAAGTCTCAGCATACAATGAGCAGTTCTTC.